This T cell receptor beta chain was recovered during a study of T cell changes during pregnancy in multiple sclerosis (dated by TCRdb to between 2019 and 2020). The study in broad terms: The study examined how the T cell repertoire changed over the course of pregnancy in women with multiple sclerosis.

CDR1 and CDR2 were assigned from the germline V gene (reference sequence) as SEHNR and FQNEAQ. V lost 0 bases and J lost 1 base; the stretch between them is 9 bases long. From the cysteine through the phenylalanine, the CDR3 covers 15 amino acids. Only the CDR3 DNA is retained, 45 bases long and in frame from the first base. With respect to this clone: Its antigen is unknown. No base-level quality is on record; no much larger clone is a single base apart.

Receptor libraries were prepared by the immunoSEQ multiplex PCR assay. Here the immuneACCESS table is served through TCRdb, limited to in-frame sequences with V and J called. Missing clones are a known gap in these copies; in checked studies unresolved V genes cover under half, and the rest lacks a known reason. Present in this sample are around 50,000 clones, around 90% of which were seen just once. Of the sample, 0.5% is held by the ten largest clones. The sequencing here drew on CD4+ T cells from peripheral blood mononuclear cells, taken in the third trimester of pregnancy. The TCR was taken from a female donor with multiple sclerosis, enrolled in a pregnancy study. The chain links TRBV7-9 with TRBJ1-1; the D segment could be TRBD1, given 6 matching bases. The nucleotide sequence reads TGTGCCAGCAGCTTAGCGGGGGCAGGGAACACTGAAGCTTTCTTT. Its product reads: CASSLAGAGNTEAFF.